The 17 T cell receptor beta chains in this list originate from one sample, sequenced in a study of shared clonotypes between healthy human individuals. Repertoires were generated with immunoSEQ multiplex PCR, while TCRdb's copy carries only in-frame clones and drops some. This table has approximately 1.1 million clones, approximately 80% appearing once. The sample comprised memory CD4+ T cells from PBMCs. Sample subset: CD45RA-negative fraction. The source is a young man in good health. Some clones in this sample may be carry-over from other donors' samples.

V gene TRBV30 combines with J gene TRBJ2-3; possible D gene TRBD1, 7 bases. The CDR3 runs 13 residues. Trimming removed 2 bases at V and 7 bases at J, with 13 bases between. CDR1 is GTSNPN, CDR2 SVGIG, per germline (reference sequence). This chain's CDR3 is CAWSWRGRNTQYF. CDR3 in DNA: TGTGCCTGGAGTTGGAGGGGGCGAAATACGCAGTATTTT.

The V call is TRBV6-5, the J call TRBJ2-2, with D unresolved. Per the germline V gene, CDR1 is MNHEY and CDR2 is SVGAGI. The V and J ends lost 2 bases and 0 bases respectively, with 7 bases between them. This CDR3 has 15 amino acids. CDR3: CASSYDWANTGELFF. The CDR3 DNA sequence: TGTGCCAGCAGTTACGACTGGGCGAACACCGGGGAGCTGTTTTTT.

This clone appeared once. The chain carries TRBV19 and TRBJ2-2, with 7 bases lining up with TRBD2. The CDR3 runs 21 residues. Germline CDR1 and CDR2: LNHDA and SQIVND (reference sequence). The junction had 21 bases not matched to a gene; V was cut back by 5 bases and J by 0 bases. The CDR3 DNA reads as TGTGCCAGTAGTCCCCTTTTAGGCGGGAGCCGCAAGATAGCGAACACCGGGGAGCTGTTTTTT. Its translation: CASSPLLGGSRKIANTGELFF.

V gene TRBV6-6 combines with J gene TRBJ1-5; D is unclear. Trimming pared 6 bases from V and 3 bases from J, leaving 12 bases between. Looked up from germline, CDR1 is MNHNY and CDR2 is SVGAGI (reference sequence). The CDR3 is 14 residues long. The CDR3: CASRDAGFNQPQHF. In DNA form, the CDR3 reads TGTGCCAGCAGGGATGCCGGGTTCAATCAGCCCCAGCATTTT.

The chain uses TRBV2 and TRBJ1-5; D is perhaps TRBD1 (5 bases). This CDR3 has 14 residues. Germline V gives CDR1 SNHLY, CDR2 FYNNEI. V lost 6 bases, J lost 4 bases, and 13 bases lay in between. The CDR3 DNA sequence: TGTGCCAGCAGGGGCAGGGTGGGAAATCAGCCCCAGCATTTT. Translated, it gives CASRGRVGNQPQHF.

This clone occurred a few times. The V call is TRBV18, the J call TRBJ1-1; D gene uncertain. V was clipped by 1 base and J by 0 bases, with 9 bases between them. CDR1 and CDR2 from the germline V gene are KGHSH and LQKENI. There are 15 residues in the CDR3. Here the CDR3 reads CASSPQEGLNTEAFF. In DNA, the CDR3 is TGTGCCAGCTCACCACAAGAGGGATTGAACACTGAAGCTTTCTTT.

This clone has just one count. V is TRBV28 and J is TRBJ1-2; unclear D gene. V was shortened by 8 bases and J by 1 base, with 8 bases between the two germline ends. CDR1 and CDR2 (germline): MDHEN, SYDVKM. This CDR3 has 12 amino acids. This CDR3 is CASGGHNYGYTF. The CDR3 DNA reads TGTGCCAGCGGTGGGCATAACTATGGCTACACCTTC.

V and J are TRBV28 and TRBJ1-2; the match to TRBD1 covers 8 bases. V trimming: 9 bases; J trimming: 1 base; junction bases outside the gene matches: 28. The CDR3 is made up of 21 amino acids. Germline values: CDR1 MDHEN, CDR2 SYDVKM. The CDR3 sequence: CASSLYRGARGSLAFNYGYTF. CDR3 nucleotides: TGTGCCAGTAGTCTATACAGGGGGGCGCGAGGCTCTCTGGCCTTTAACTATGGCTACACCTTC.

J is TRBJ2-7 and V is TRBV7-9; 12 bases agree with TRBD1. The CDR3 has 15 amino acids. Unmatched junction bases numbered 2, after V lost 0 bases and J lost 5 bases. CDR1 and CDR2 (germline): SEHNR, FQNEAQ (reference sequence). CDR3 nucleotides: TGTGCCAGCAGCTTAGCGGGGACAGGGGGCAACGAGCAGTACTTC. Protein sequence: CASSLAGTGGNEQYF.

The CDR3 sequence is CASSQDKVYGYTF. CDR3 coding DNA: TGCGCCAGCAGCCAAGATAAGGTTTATGGCTACACCTTC. The J gene is TRBJ1-2, the V gene TRBV4-1; D is undetermined. CDR3 length equals 13 residues. CDR1 is MGHRA, CDR2 YSYEKL, per germline. V lost 0 bases and J 5 bases, leaving 7 bases between the germline ends.

Details on this clone: At the DNA level, this CDR3 is encoded by other sequences in the same sample as well. The V gene is TRBV7-9, the J gene TRBJ1-5; no firm D call. V lost 0 bases and J lost 7, with 7 bases in between. The CDR3 has 13 residues. Germline V gives CDR1 SEHNR, CDR2 FQNEAQ (reference sequence). The CDR3 DNA reads as TGTGCCAGCAGCTTAGCGGCAGGCCAGCCCCAGCATTTT. This translates into CASSLAAGQPQHF.

V gene TRBV5-4 combines with J gene TRBJ2-7; D perhaps matches TRBD1 (7 bases). The CDR3 spans 14 residues. Between the trimmed V and J ends, which lost 2 bases and 5 bases, there was a span of 14 bases. Germline V gene lookup returns CDR1 SGHNT and CDR2 YYREEE (reference sequence). CDR3 residues: CASSFGGGFNEQYF. CDR3 in DNA: TGTGCCAGCAGCTTCGGAGGGGGCTTCAACGAGCAGTACTTC.

The chain is built from TRBV4-3 and TRBJ2-7; 8 nucleotides align to TRBD1. V lost 2 bases and J lost 3; bases outside the gene matches: 3. The CDR3 extends over 14 amino acids. Germline-derived CDR1 and CDR2 are LGHNA and YSLEER. Here the CDR3 reads CASSQRTGYYEQYF. In nucleotides, the CDR3 is TGCGCCAGCAGCCAAAGGACAGGGTACTACGAGCAGTACTTC.

The table lists this clone with a count of one. The chain employs TRBV6-6 and TRBJ1-1; a weak D match, TRBD1 (5 bases). The length of the CDR3 is 13 residues. Germline lookup yields CDR1 MNHNY and CDR2 SVGAGI (reference sequence). V lost 5 bases and J lost 1, with 8 bases in between. CDR3 in amino acids: CASSNQGNTEAFF. The CDR3 bases are TGTGCCAGCAGTAATCAGGGGAACACTGAAGCTTTCTTT.

The V call is TRBV11-3, the J call TRBJ2-1; 7 nucleotides align to TRBD2. This CDR3 contains 17 residues. Germline CDR1 is SGHNT and CDR2 is YENEEA. The J segment lost 0 bases and the V segment lost 0 bases, leaving 5 bases of the junction unmatched. CDR3 sequence: CASSLEGTMSSYNEQFF. DNA of the CDR3: TGTGCCAGCAGCTTAGAAGGGACTATGAGCTCCTACAATGAGCAGTTCTTC.

The chain has TRBV27 and TRBJ2-7; TRBD2 matches 10 bases. Trimming at V came to 6 bases and at J to 3 bases, leaving 8 bases not matched to a gene. Germline CDR1 is MNHEY and CDR2 is SMNVEV (reference sequence). The CDR3 totals 15 residues. The chain's CDR3 is CASSLAGVGVYEQYF. In nucleotides, the CDR3 is TGTGCCAGCAGCCTAGCGGGAGTGGGGGTCTACGAGCAGTACTTC.

The V call is TRBV6-6, the J call TRBJ2-3; D ambiguous. Germline-derived CDR1 and CDR2 are MNHNY and SVGAGI (reference sequence). The CDR3 sequence is 12 residues long. The V end lost 4 bases, the J end lost 5 bases, and 7 bases lay between the germline ends. This CDR3 reads CASSLTVDTQYF. CDR3 in DNA: TGTGCCAGCAGTTTAACAGTAGATACGCAGTATTTT.